The following is a TCR beta chain sequence with its context. These data come from a study of blood T cell repertoires in COVID-19. Between the trimmed V and J ends, which lost 1 base and 5 bases, there was a span of 8 bases. The CDR3 has 13 residues. CDR1 and CDR2 from the germline V gene are SEHNR and FQNEAQ (reference sequence). Data came from immunoSEQ multiplex PCR; TCRdb stores just in-frame clones and leaves some out. In the table there are 150,000 to 200,000 clones, roughly nine tenths of which are singletons. This sequence was found in a man between 18 and 29 years old who had recovered from COVID-19. The chain combines TRBV7-9 with TRBJ2-5; D ambiguous. Source material: peripheral blood. CDR3 region: CASSLDPRETQYF. CDR3 in DNA: TGTGCCAGCAGCTTAGATCCCCGGGAGACCCAGTACTTC.